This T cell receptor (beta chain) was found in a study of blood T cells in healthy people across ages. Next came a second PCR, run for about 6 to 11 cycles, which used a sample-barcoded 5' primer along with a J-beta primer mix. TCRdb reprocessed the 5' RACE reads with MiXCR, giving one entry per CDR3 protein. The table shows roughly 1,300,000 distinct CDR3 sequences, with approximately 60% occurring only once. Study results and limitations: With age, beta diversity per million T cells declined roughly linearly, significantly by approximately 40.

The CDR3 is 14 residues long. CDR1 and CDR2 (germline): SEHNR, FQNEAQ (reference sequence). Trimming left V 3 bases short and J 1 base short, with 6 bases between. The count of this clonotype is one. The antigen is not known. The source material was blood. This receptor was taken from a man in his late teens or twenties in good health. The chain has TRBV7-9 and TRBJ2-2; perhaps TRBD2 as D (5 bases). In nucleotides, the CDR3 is TGTGCCAGCAGCTTCCGGGGGAACACCGGGGAGCTGTTTTTT. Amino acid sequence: CASSFRGNTGELFF.